Listed below are T cell receptor beta chains from one sample, sequenced in a study of blood T cell repertoires in COVID-19. The method was immunoSEQ multiplex PCR; TCRdb's version includes in-frame clones alone and lacks a portion of them. The data hold 100,000 to 150,000 clones, with roughly 85% observed a single time. The sequenced sample consisted of peripheral blood. The receptors shown here come from a woman of 80 years or more with COVID-19, enrolled during active disease. Both conserved end residues are part of each CDR3. D genes are given only for firm matches. Clone size is shown for a subset of rows, as once, few, many or a class of expanded clone.

v_gene	d_gene	j_gene	len	abundance	CDR3nt	CDR3aa
TRBV7-9	TRBD2	TRBJ2-7	15	few	TGTGCCAGCAGCTTGGGACTAGCGGGGGAACACGAGCAGTACTTC	CASSLGLAGEHEQYF
TRBV5-6	.	TRBJ2-5	16	.	TGTGCCAGCAGCTTCCAACTTACAGGGTTTGCAGAGACCCAGTACTTC	CASSFQLTGFAETQYF
TRBV28	TRBD2	TRBJ2-7	17	.	TGTGCCAGCAGTTTTCAGGCGGGAGGGGGGAGCTCCTACGAGCAGTACTTC	CASSFQAGGGSSYEQYF
TRBV3-1/TRBV3-2	TRBD2	TRBJ2-7	15	.	TGTGCCAGCAGCCACGCTAGAGCGGGAGGGGGCGAGCAGTACTTC	CASSHARAGGGEQYF
TRBV7-8	TRBD2	TRBJ2-7	15	.	TGTGCCAGCAGCTTAAGCGGGAAGAGCTCCTACGAGCAGTACTTC	CASSLSGKSSYEQYF
TRBV27	TRBD1	TRBJ1-1	15	few	TGTGCCAGCAGTTTATCCGGCAGGGGGCAGACTGAAGCTTTCTTT	CASSLSGRGQTEAFF
TRBV14	.	TRBJ1-1	14	.	TGTGCCAGCAGCCAGCGGACAGAGAACACTGAAGCTTTCTTT	CASSQRTENTEAFF
TRBV21-1	.	TRBJ2-1	18	.	TGTGCCAGCAGCAAAGGCCCGAGCCGTAGCGGGACCTACAATGAGCAGTTCTTC	CASSKGPSRSGTYNEQFF
TRBV4-2	.	TRBJ2-3	16	.	TGTGCCAGCAGCCTCCACGGCGGCTCTTCAACAGATACGCAGTATTTT	CASSLHGGSSTDTQYF
TRBV27	.	TRBJ2-2	16	.	TGTGCCAGCAGTCCCTCCGGGACACTGATCACCGGGGAGCTGTTTTTT	CASSPSGTLITGELFF
TRBV7-8	TRBD1	TRBJ2-7	14	few	TGTGCCAGCAGCCCCAGACAGGGATCCTACGAGCAGTACTTC	CASSPRQGSYEQYF
TRBV3-1/TRBV3-2	.	TRBJ1-2	15	.	TGTGCCAGCAGCCTGCCGGGACAACCGAATACGGGCTACACCTTC	CASSLPGQPNTGYTF
TRBV3-1/TRBV3-2	TRBD2	TRBJ2-3	16	.	TGTGCCAGCAGCCAAGACAGGGGACTAGGGACGGATACGCAGTATTTT	CASSQDRGLGTDTQYF
TRBV29-1	.	TRBJ2-1	15	.	TGCAGCGGGACGAAACTGACAGACGTGGGCAATGAGCAGTTCTTC	CSGTKLTDVGNEQFF
TRBV7-2	.	TRBJ2-7	14	.	TGTGCCAGCAGCTTAGGGGGCAGGGTCTACGAGCAGTACTTC	CASSLGGRVYEQYF
TRBV5-1	.	TRBJ1-1	15	.	TGCGCCAGCAGCTTAGGGGATAGCTTGGGCACTGAAGCTTTCTTT	CASSLGDSLGTEAFF
TRBV6-5	.	TRBJ1-2	13	.	TGTGCCAGCAGTTTACAGGGCATCTATGGCTACACCTTC	CASSLQGIYGYTF
TRBV4-2	TRBD2	TRBJ2-1	17	.	TGTGCCAGCAGCCGCTCCGGGACTAGCGGGAGTTACAATGAGCAGTTCTTC	CASSRSGTSGSYNEQFF
TRBV28	TRBD1	TRBJ1-2	17	.	TGTGCCAGCAGTTCCCTAAATTCCGGACAGGGGAGGGGTGGCTACACCTTC	CASSSLNSGQGRGGYTF
TRBV7-8	TRBD1	TRBJ2-7	14	.	TGTGCCAGCAGCGGGACAGCGGTCACCTACGAGCAGTACTTC	CASSGTAVTYEQYF
TRBV28	.	TRBJ2-7	11	once	TGTGCCAGCATGTCCCCTTACGAGCAGTACTTC	CASMSPYEQYF
TRBV18	.	TRBJ1-5	14	.	TGTGCCAGCTCAGAAACAGGAATCAATCAGCCCCAGCATTTT	CASSETGINQPQHF
TRBV4-3	TRBD2	TRBJ2-1	16	.	TGCGCCAGCAGCCAAGATCCCCTAGCGGGAGGTACTGAGCAGTTCTTC	CASSQDPLAGGTEQFF
TRBV28	.	TRBJ2-7	14	.	TGTGCCACCCTTGGGGCAGGGGAAGCCTACGAGCAGTACTTC	CATLGAGEAYEQYF
TRBV5-1	TRBD1	TRBJ2-5	14	.	TGCGCCAGCAGCTTGGGGGACAGCAGGGAGACCCAGTACTTC	CASSLGDSRETQYF
TRBV11-2	.	TRBJ1-4	13	.	TGTGCCAGCAGCCGTGCAACTAATGAAAAACTGTTTTTT	CASSRATNEKLFF
TRBV25-1	TRBD1	TRBJ1-1	15	few	TGTGCCAGCAGTGCTTCCCCTAGGGACAGCGAAGAAGCTTTCTTT	CASSASPRDSEEAFF
TRBV2	TRBD2	TRBJ2-3	17	.	TGTGCCAGCAGTGATTTGGGACTAGGGTGGGGCACAGATACGCAGTATTTT	CASSDLGLGWGTDTQYF
TRBV5-1	TRBD1	TRBJ2-7	14	.	TGCGCCAGCAGCCCGAGGACAGGGGATCACGAGCAGTACTTC	CASSPRTGDHEQYF
TRBV10-3	.	TRBJ2-3	15	.	TGTGCCATCAGGCCAAGCACGGGGTCCACAGATACGCAGTATTTT	CAIRPSTGSTDTQYF
TRBV4-3	TRBD2	TRBJ2-5	16	.	TGCGCCAGCAGCCAAGAGATGAGTCCTAGCGGGGAGACCCAGTACTTC	CASSQEMSPSGETQYF
TRBV15	.	TRBJ2-6	16	.	TGTGCCACCAGGGCGGGACGGCTCTCTGGGGCCAACGTCCTGACTTTC	CATRAGRLSGANVLTF
TRBV2	TRBD1	TRBJ1-2	14	.	TGTGCCAGCAGTTACGGGCAGGGGGCGCAGGGCTACACCTTC	CASSYGQGAQGYTF
TRBV4-1	TRBD1	TRBJ2-7	16	.	TGCGCCAGCAGCCAAGAGTTAGGACAGGGGCTCTACGAGCAGTACTTC	CASSQELGQGLYEQYF
TRBV10-3	TRBD2	TRBJ2-1	17	.	TGTGCCATCTCACTACTAGCGGGAACACCCTCCTACAATGAGCAGTTCTTC	CAISLLAGTPSYNEQFF
TRBV7-2	TRBD1	TRBJ1-2	15	.	TGTGCCAGCAGCTTAGTACAGGGGGTAGGCTATGGCTACACCTTC	CASSLVQGVGYGYTF
TRBV20-1	.	TRBJ2-3	11	.	TGCAGTGCTAATCCAGGGGATACGCAGTATTTT	CSANPGDTQYF
TRBV5-1	TRBD2	TRBJ2-3	16	.	TGCGCCAGCAGCCCGTTGACTAGCGGGAGCCAAGATACGCAGTATTTT	CASSPLTSGSQDTQYF
TRBV5-1	TRBD2	TRBJ2-2	17	.	TGCGCCAGCAGCTTGGTGGCGGGAGGGCCACTAGGAGGGGAGCTGTTTTTT	CASSLVAGGPLGGELFF
TRBV15	.	TRBJ1-3	12	.	TGTGCCACCAGCCTGCCCCTAGGCACCATATATTTT	CATSLPLGTIYF
TRBV2	.	TRBJ1-5	13	.	TGTGCCAGCAGTGAAGCGGAAGGGGATCCCCAGCATTTT	CASSEAEGDPQHF